These T cell receptor beta chains were read from a single sample in a study of T-cell reconstitution after alpha-beta-depleted transplantation in children. TCRdb itself ran the PCR reads through MiXCR, one entry per CDR3 protein. The sample yields 550,000 to 800,000 distinct CDR3 sequences, less than 15% seen once. The input for sequencing was PBMCs, taken before TCRalphabeta/CD19-depleted stem cell transplant. Source of these receptors: a girl aged 2-10 years with congenital amegakaryocytic thrombocytopenia, due to receive a stem cell transplant. Both conserved end residues are part of each CDR3. D genes are given only for firm matches.

D gene: TRBD1
V gene: TRBV29-1
CDR3 protein: CSVDQDREYF

D gene: NA
V gene: TRBV5-1
CDR3 protein: CASGFWQGSNSEQFF

D gene: NA
V gene: TRBV4-1
CDR3 protein: CASSQDPKYEQYF

D gene: NA
V gene: TRBV5-1
CDR3 protein: CASSPTISSYNEQFF

D gene: TRBD2
V gene: TRBV3-1
CDR3 protein: CASSLLSGRTSSSRELFF

D gene: NA
V gene: TRBV7-8
CDR3 protein: CASSLVVRRDSGANVLTF

D gene: NA
V gene: TRBV20-1
CDR3 protein: CSARDTLYTEAFF

D gene: NA
V gene: TRBV6-5
CDR3 protein: CASSYPPGPSGNTIYF

D gene: NA
V gene: TRBV27
CDR3 protein: CASSLSAYTGELFF

D gene: TRBD1
V gene: TRBV10-3
CDR3 protein: CAISEPGQNKHPITYEQYF

D gene: TRBD2
V gene: TRBV7-2
CDR3 protein: CASSRPGLAGGFETQYF

D gene: TRBD2
V gene: TRBV12-3/TRBV12-4
CDR3 protein: CASASGGHREQYF

D gene: NA
V gene: TRBV11-2
CDR3 protein: CASSPTFDAWLRYGYTF

D gene: TRBD1
V gene: TRBV27
CDR3 protein: CASSSGGIGYGEQYF

D gene: NA
V gene: TRBV7-2
CDR3 protein: CASSLVHVDTEAFF

D gene: NA
V gene: TRBV29-1
CDR3 protein: CSGYRVADTQYF

D gene: NA
V gene: TRBV20-1
CDR3 protein: CSASPDYNEQFF

D gene: NA
V gene: TRBV4-1
CDR3 protein: CASSPIPGLAKNIQYF

D gene: NA
V gene: TRBV28
CDR3 protein: CASRITLPISEAFF

D gene: TRBD2
V gene: TRBV20-1
CDR3 protein: CSAIGSGSQSEQFF

D gene: TRBD2
V gene: TRBV20-1
CDR3 protein: CSARSGIGLAEQETQYF

D gene: TRBD2
V gene: TRBV25-1
CDR3 protein: CASAGGLAPYEQYF

D gene: NA
V gene: TRBV10-2
CDR3 protein: CASTDSAYGYTF

D gene: TRBD2
V gene: TRBV12-3/TRBV12-4
CDR3 protein: CASRTSGVFEQYF

D gene: NA
V gene: TRBV28
CDR3 protein: CASSLLPVYEQYF

D gene: TRBD2
V gene: TRBV6-1
CDR3 protein: CASRPRGGLADTGELFF

D gene: TRBD2
V gene: TRBV5-1
CDR3 protein: CASSFFSGSAYNEQFF

D gene: TRBD2
V gene: TRBV7-8
CDR3 protein: CASSLYSGGSYEQYF

D gene: NA
V gene: TRBV5-1
CDR3 protein: CASSPEPARNEQFF

D gene: TRBD2
V gene: TRBV4-1
CDR3 protein: CASSQKLAGWETDTQYF

D gene: NA
V gene: TRBV28
CDR3 protein: CASSLEQSYGYTF

D gene: NA
V gene: TRBV6-5
CDR3 protein: CASSYSIGEPDTQYF

D gene: TRBD2
V gene: TRBV7-3
CDR3 protein: CASSSGTSTTDTQYF

D gene: NA
V gene: TRBV29-1
CDR3 protein: CSVEDTPFYNEQFF

D gene: NA
V gene: TRBV12-3/TRBV12-4
CDR3 protein: CASSLAAGSNTGELFF

D gene: NA
V gene: TRBV4-2
CDR3 protein: CASSQDGLRASRNEQFF

D gene: TRBD2
V gene: TRBV20-1
CDR3 protein: CCARLTAGTSPDNEQFF

D gene: NA
V gene: TRBV24-1
CDR3 protein: CATSDHSEQFF

D gene: TRBD1
V gene: TRBV5-1
CDR3 protein: CASSPPWTGGSSGELFF

D gene: TRBD1
V gene: TRBV14
CDR3 protein: CASSHYRSTGEANGYTF

D gene: NA
V gene: TRBV7-9
CDR3 protein: CASSLEVLAGDTQYF

D gene: NA
V gene: TRBV12-5
CDR3 protein: CASGLLIAVGGWEQFF

D gene: NA
V gene: TRBV5-1
CDR3 protein: CASSLALPGNTEAFF

D gene: NA
V gene: TRBV21-1
CDR3 protein: CASSEAGEQFF